This T cell receptor beta chain was observed in a study of blood T cell repertoires in COVID-19. Turning to the study itself: Sample material is recorded as cDNA or gDNA derived from T cells, B-cell-depleted T cells, or PBMCs.

Germline CDR1 reads SEHNR; CDR2 reads FQNEAQ (reference sequence). The CDR3 sequence is 14 residues long. V lost 2 bases to trimming and J lost 1 base; unmatched junction nucleotides: 1. As handled by the study authors: Nucleated cell counts were estimated from reference gene primer amplification. Generated by immunoSEQ multiplex PCR, the TCRdb table keeps only in-frame clones and is missing some. V and J calls and clone size are as listed in that table; D and trimming were resolved from the DNA. Of around 110,000 clones in the sample, roughly four fifths are singletons; the top ten hold around 15%. V usage is TRBV7-9 and J usage is TRBJ1-1; 7 positions agree with TRBD1. The clonotype was recovered from an older woman with acute or convalescent COVID-19. Sequencing was carried out using peripheral blood. The CDR3 spells CASSLKGANTEAFF. CDR3 DNA sequence: TGTGCCAGCAGCTTAAAGGGGGCGAACACTGAAGCTTTCTTT.